This T cell receptor beta chain is drawn from a study of human T cells and chemical hapten exposure (TCRdb year 2021). Study-wide context: For sensitization, 2% DPC in acetone was applied to an approximately 2 cm by approximately 2 cm area of upper inner arm skin. Patch testing on the upper back used Finn chambers containing 0.01% DPC, with scoring done after 6 days according to International Contact Dermatitis Research Group standards. Throughout the study period of roughly five months, patients also received therapeutic DPC doses to the scalp every week. Libraries were pooled for sequencing, and variation in per-sample TCR yields was attributed mainly to small differences in library volumes within the pool. For TCR sequencing, blood came from 25 to 35 alopecia patients at anywhere from one to four time points (pre-sensitization, 2, 6 and 24 weeks). Most of the patients in the cohort were female, and the cohort covered alopecia areata with under or over 50% scalp involvement, alopecia totalis and alopecia universalis. Blood was sampled from patients pre-sensitization (week 0) and at 2, 6 and about 24 weeks after DPC sensitization. In alopecia patients, the study followed how the peripheral blood TCR repertoire changed in vivo over primary and secondary sensitization to diphenylcyclopropenone (DPC), a hapten. General findings and caveats noted by the study authors: Because every patient had alopecia, a presumed autoimmune disease, the patients' immune response might differ from that of healthy individuals. The number of PT1 expanded TCRs positively correlated with patch test score, significant at thresholds 8, 16 and 32 but not 4. After repeated subsampling, the strength of the expansion versus patch-test correlation and the threshold at which it became significant changed. DPC sensitization did not change how many TCRs were above 1 in 1000 frequency, and no evidence was found of alterations in global repertoire structure. Compared with pre-sensitization or healthy control sets, expanded TCRs formed significantly more large CDR3 similarity clusters, which is consistent with antigen-driven responses.

V trim: 6 bases; J trim: 0 bases; unmatched bases: 4. CDR1 and CDR2 are read off the germline V gene as SQVTM and ANQGSEA. The CDR3 measures 14 amino acids from cysteine to phenylalanine. CDR3 DNA only is kept here, 42 bases in frame from base 1. Many counts were recorded for this clonotype. Its antigen is not yet known. Base qualities are not provided; no much larger clone lies one nucleotide away. The library was made by RACE. Sequencing instrument: NextSeq 500. During library preparation, unique molecular identifiers were attached to individual cDNA molecules so that TCRs could be counted in a quantitative, reproducible way. From each blood RNA sample, both TCR alpha and TCR beta chains were sequenced. Processing in the source paper ran as follows. Samples had a median of about 96,000 TCRs, with a range from about 23,224 to 750,000. The Decombinator software suite was used to annotate the V, J and CDR3 of the TCR reads. Every sample was subsampled to the same number of TCRs (28,000) for the PS versus PT1 abundance plots. TCRs were defined as expanded if absent before sensitization and observed at least eight times at the 2-week time point. TCRdb reprocessed the public reads (quality trimming at Q25 with fastp, clone calling with MiXCR) and kept in-frame beta chains. Every distinct CDR3 protein forms one entry, paired with its most common genes and DNA. TCRdb, rather than the study authors, made the V and J calls. Here the sample has approximately 25,000 distinct CDR3 sequences; more than 8% occur a single time. 6.6% of the sample belongs to the ten largest clones.

Read against the paper, the sample's time point label means: patch test 2, 6 weeks after DPC sensitization. Taken with the paper, the label for treatment or condition translates to: therapeutic diphenylcyclopropenone sensitization with weekly scalp DPC. At every patch-test visit, the blood draw took place before the patch test was put on. Eligible patients were aged 18 to 70, diagnosed with alopecia, deemed suitable for DPC therapy, and excluded if pregnant. Unfractionated whole blood was collected in Tempus Blood RNA tubes, and total RNA was extracted from that blood. This receptor was taken from a man aged 25-45 years with alopecia areata. Some clones in this sample may be carry-over from other donors' samples. The sequence links TRBV29-1 to TRBJ1-4, with 7 bases in between that match TRBD1. This specimen was whole blood, taken in connection with sensitization to the hapten diphenylcyclopropenone (DPC). For the CDR3, the sequence is CSVKGATTNEKLFF. The DNA is as follows: TGCAGCGTAAAGGGGGCTACAACTAATGAAAAACTGTTTTTT.